These 2 T cell receptor beta chains originate from one sample sequenced in a study of blood T cell repertoires in COVID-19. Repertoires were generated with immunoSEQ multiplex PCR, while TCRdb's copy carries only in-frame clones and drops some. The sample includes about 150,000 clones, roughly 90% of them seen just once. The sequenced sample consisted of peripheral blood. The receptors were gathered from a man aged 50-60 years with acute or convalescent COVID-19.

The chain uses TRBV5-1 and TRBJ1-5; TRBD1 aligns across 10 bases. CDR3 length equals 15 residues. With 1 base clipped from V and 6 bases from J, the junction kept 4 bases outside the gene matches. Germline lookup yields CDR1 SGHRS and CDR2 YFSETQ. The CDR3 loop reads CASSLWTGGRQPQHF. The DNA for the CDR3 is TGCGCCAGCAGCTTGTGGACAGGGGGTCGTCAGCCCCAGCATTTT.

The chain joins TRBV6-1 to TRBJ2-2; D is ambiguous. The CDR3 contains 16 residues. From germline, CDR1 is MNHNS and CDR2 SASEGT. V lost 2 bases and J 0 bases, leaving 10 bases between the germline ends. CDR3 loop: CASSEIRLANTGELFF. The CDR3 DNA sequence: TGTGCCAGCAGTGAAATCCGACTTGCGAACACCGGGGAGCTGTTTTTT.